These T cell receptor beta chains were read from a single sample in a study of neurological immune-mediated disorders. TCRdb fed the 5' RACE reads into MiXCR, producing one record per CDR3 protein. The sample consists of tens of thousands of distinct CDR3 sequences, approximately 5.2% of them appearing once. The source material was PBMCs. The receptor source for this set is a young man with multiple sclerosis. Each CDR3 is given with its conserved first and last residue. The order of the fields is J gene, V gene, clone size, D gene, CDR3 DNA, CDR3 protein. The D gene is left open where the match is weak. Some rows have no size entry. The others give once, few or many, or a class for an expanded clone.

J gene: TRBJ2-1
V gene: TRBV7-2
clone size: many
D gene: TRBD2
CDR3 DNA: TGTGCCAGCAGCTTTCAGACTAGCGGGAGAGATGAGCAGTTCTTC
CDR3 protein: CASSFQTSGRDEQFF

J gene: TRBJ1-5
V gene: TRBV12-3/TRBV12-4
clone size: many
D gene: -
CDR3 DNA: TGTGCCAGCAGTTTAAAGGGGGGCGATCAGCCCCAGCATTTT
CDR3 protein: CASSLKGGDQPQHF

J gene: TRBJ1-5
V gene: TRBV12-3/TRBV12-4
clone size: few
D gene: -
CDR3 DNA: TGTGCCTCAGCAAGTCAGGGAAGTCGCAATCAGCCCCAGAATTTT
CDR3 protein: CASASQGSRNQPQNF

J gene: TRBJ2-7
V gene: TRBV5-1
clone size: many
D gene: -
CDR3 DNA: TGCGCCAGCAGCTTGGAACTTCCCGACGAGCAGTACTTC
CDR3 protein: CASSLELPDEQYF

J gene: TRBJ2-4
V gene: TRBV20-1
clone size: many
D gene: TRBD2
CDR3 DNA: TGCAGTGCTAGAGACATTGGCCCTGGAAGTTTGCGGGGGGCACTAAACATTCAGTACTTC
CDR3 protein: CSARDIGPGSLRGALNIQYF

J gene: TRBJ2-3
V gene: TRBV30
clone size: many
D gene: TRBD2
CDR3 DNA: TGTGCCTGGAGTACGGGAGGGCTTGGTTATACGCAGTATTTT
CDR3 protein: CAWSTGGLGYTQYF

J gene: TRBJ2-3
V gene: TRBV20-1
clone size: -
D gene: -
CDR3 DNA: TGCAGTGCTAGTCGCACTAGCACAGATACGCAGTATTTT
CDR3 protein: CSASRTSTDTQYF

J gene: TRBJ1-5
V gene: TRBV6-6
clone size: many
D gene: -
CDR3 DNA: TGTGCCAGCAGTTCCCAGCGGGCGGTAGATCAGCCCCAGCATTTT
CDR3 protein: CASSSQRAVDQPQHF

J gene: TRBJ2-3
V gene: TRBV6-6
clone size: many
D gene: TRBD2
CDR3 DNA: TGTGCCAGCAGTCCCCTTAGCGGGGGGGCCACAGATACGCAGTATTTT
CDR3 protein: CASSPLSGGATDTQYF

J gene: TRBJ2-7
V gene: TRBV20-1
clone size: many
D gene: -
CDR3 DNA: TGCAGTGCATTGGCCCTCAATGGGACCGCCTACGAGCAGTACTTC
CDR3 protein: CSALALNGTAYEQYF

J gene: TRBJ2-2
V gene: TRBV15
clone size: many
D gene: TRBD2
CDR3 DNA: TGTGCCACCAGCAGAGATAGGGGACTAGCGGGAGGCACCGGGGAGCTGTTTTTT
CDR3 protein: CATSRDRGLAGGTGELFF

J gene: TRBJ2-7
V gene: TRBV6-6
clone size: many
D gene: TRBD1
CDR3 DNA: TGTGCCAGCGGACAGGGTTTCGACGAGCAGTACTTC
CDR3 protein: CASGQGFDEQYF

J gene: TRBJ1-1
V gene: TRBV27
clone size: many
D gene: -
CDR3 DNA: TGTGCCAGCAGCCCCACAGGTTATGTTATGATGAACACTGAAGCTTTCTTT
CDR3 protein: CASSPTGYVMMNTEAFF

J gene: TRBJ1-2
V gene: TRBV12-3/TRBV12-4
clone size: many
D gene: -
CDR3 DNA: TGTGCCAGCTCGTACCCGGGCGACTATGGCTACACCTTC
CDR3 protein: CASSYPGDYGYTF

J gene: TRBJ1-1
V gene: TRBV5-1
clone size: many
D gene: TRBD1
CDR3 DNA: TGCGCCAGCAGCTTGGCAGGGGGGCTCCCCAATGAAGCTTTCTTT
CDR3 protein: CASSLAGGLPNEAFF

J gene: TRBJ2-2
V gene: TRBV28
clone size: many
D gene: TRBD2
CDR3 DNA: TGTGCCAGCAGTTTAAGACTAGCGGGACCCACCGGGGAGCTGTTTTTT
CDR3 protein: CASSLRLAGPTGELFF

J gene: TRBJ2-7
V gene: TRBV29-1
clone size: many
D gene: -
CDR3 DNA: TGCAGCGTTGAAGGGTCCAACTACGAGCAGTACTTC
CDR3 protein: CSVEGSNYEQYF

J gene: TRBJ2-7
V gene: TRBV20-1
clone size: many
D gene: TRBD2
CDR3 DNA: TGCAGTGCTAGCTTAGCGGGGGGGCACTACGAGCAGTACTTC
CDR3 protein: CSASLAGGHYEQYF

J gene: TRBJ1-1
V gene: TRBV20-1
clone size: many
D gene: -
CDR3 DNA: TGCAGTGCTAGCAGAACTGCTTTCTTT
CDR3 protein: CSASRTAFF

J gene: TRBJ2-5
V gene: TRBV5-1
clone size: -
D gene: TRBD1
CDR3 DNA: TGCGCCAGCAGCCTCTACGACAGGGGGGAGACCCAGTACTTC
CDR3 protein: CASSLYDRGETQYF

J gene: TRBJ1-5
V gene: TRBV7-2
clone size: many
D gene: TRBD1
CDR3 DNA: TGTGCCAGCAGCGTACAGGGGACGGATAATCAGCCCCAGCATTTT
CDR3 protein: CASSVQGTDNQPQHF

J gene: TRBJ1-2
V gene: TRBV19
clone size: many
D gene: -
CDR3 DNA: TGTGCCAGTAGTATATCCCCTCTTGCAAGTCTGTATGGCTACACCTTC
CDR3 protein: CASSISPLASLYGYTF

J gene: TRBJ1-1
V gene: TRBV10-2
clone size: many
D gene: -
CDR3 DNA: TGCGCCAGCAGTGAGCCTCGACAGCATGAACCTAACACTGAAGCTTTCTTT
CDR3 protein: CASSEPRQHEPNTEAFF

J gene: TRBJ2-3
V gene: TRBV19
clone size: many
D gene: TRBD2
CDR3 DNA: TGTGCCAGTAGAAGGACTAGCGGGCGCACAGATACGCAGTATTTT
CDR3 protein: CASRRTSGRTDTQYF

J gene: TRBJ2-7
V gene: TRBV24-1
clone size: many
D gene: -
CDR3 DNA: TGTGCCACCAGTGACCGAGGACTGGCACCCCACGAGCAGTACTTC
CDR3 protein: CATSDRGLAPHEQYF

J gene: TRBJ2-7
V gene: TRBV5-1
clone size: many
D gene: -
CDR3 DNA: TGCGCCAGCAGCACCACTGGGGGATCGATCTACGAGCAGTACTTC
CDR3 protein: CASSTTGGSIYEQYF

J gene: TRBJ1-2
V gene: TRBV5-5
clone size: many
D gene: -
CDR3 DNA: TGTGCCAGCAGCACGGGCCTCAACTATGGCTACACCTTC
CDR3 protein: CASSTGLNYGYTF

J gene: TRBJ2-5
V gene: TRBV7-8
clone size: many
D gene: TRBD1
CDR3 DNA: TGTGCCAGCAGCGCTAACAGGGGACGGGAGACCCAGTACTTC
CDR3 protein: CASSANRGRETQYF

J gene: TRBJ2-1
V gene: TRBV20-1
clone size: -
D gene: -
CDR3 DNA: TGCAGTGCTAGTGTCCCCCAGTCCTCCCCTTGGGAGCAGTTCTTC
CDR3 protein: CSASVPQSSPWEQFF

J gene: TRBJ2-7
V gene: TRBV5-1
clone size: -
D gene: -
CDR3 DNA: TGCGCCAGCAGCTCGACCGGCGACGAGCAGTACTTC
CDR3 protein: CASSSTGDEQYF

J gene: TRBJ2-2
V gene: TRBV5-1
clone size: many
D gene: -
CDR3 DNA: TGCGCCAGCAGCTCTCCCCCTAAAACCGGGGAGCTGTTTTTT
CDR3 protein: CASSSPPKTGELFF

J gene: TRBJ2-3
V gene: TRBV20-1
clone size: -
D gene: TRBD2
CDR3 DNA: TGCAGTGCGAGACTAGCGGGGGGTTCAGATACGCAGTATTTT
CDR3 protein: CSARLAGGSDTQYF

J gene: TRBJ2-2
V gene: TRBV6-5
clone size: many
D gene: TRBD1
CDR3 DNA: TGTGCCAGCAGCCAATTCCAGGGGGCAGGCGGGGAGCTGTTTTTT
CDR3 protein: CASSQFQGAGGELFF

J gene: TRBJ2-1
V gene: TRBV5-4
clone size: many
D gene: -
CDR3 DNA: TGTGCCAGCAGTTCGTCTAGCGAGGGATACAATGAGCAGTTCTTC
CDR3 protein: CASSSSSEGYNEQFF

J gene: TRBJ2-7
V gene: TRBV7-2
clone size: many
D gene: -
CDR3 DNA: TGTGCCAGCAGCGCCGGGACGTACTACGAGCAGTACTTC
CDR3 protein: CASSAGTYYEQYF

J gene: TRBJ1-1
V gene: TRBV29-1
clone size: -
D gene: TRBD1
CDR3 DNA: TGCAGCGTGCGCGACAGGGGGACTGAAGCTTTCTTT
CDR3 protein: CSVRDRGTEAFF

J gene: TRBJ1-4
V gene: TRBV30
clone size: many
D gene: -
CDR3 DNA: TGTGCCTGGAGTGACCAGGGTGGGAGGAGAAATGAAAAACTGTTTTTT
CDR3 protein: CAWSDQGGRRNEKLFF

J gene: TRBJ1-1
V gene: TRBV7-8
clone size: -
D gene: -
CDR3 DNA: TGTGCCAGCAGCCCCTCTGGGACACACGGAACTGAAGCTTTCTTT
CDR3 protein: CASSPSGTHGTEAFF

J gene: TRBJ2-7
V gene: TRBV5-1
clone size: many
D gene: -
CDR3 DNA: TGCGCCAGCAGTTGGGATTTCTACGAGCAGTACTTC
CDR3 protein: CASSWDFYEQYF

J gene: TRBJ2-7
V gene: TRBV20-1
clone size: many
D gene: TRBD1
CDR3 DNA: TGCAGTGCTGGACAGGGGGTAGGCTACGAGCAGTACTTC
CDR3 protein: CSAGQGVGYEQYF

J gene: TRBJ1-1
V gene: TRBV12-3/TRBV12-4
clone size: many
D gene: TRBD1
CDR3 DNA: TGTGCCAGCAGTGACCGGGACAGGGGGGCTTTCTTT
CDR3 protein: CASSDRDRGAFF

J gene: TRBJ1-4
V gene: TRBV18
clone size: -
D gene: TRBD1
CDR3 DNA: TGTGCCAGCTCACTAACTTTCGGGGGACAGGCTAATGAAAAACTGTTTTTT
CDR3 protein: CASSLTFGGQANEKLFF

J gene: TRBJ2-7
V gene: TRBV4-2
clone size: many
D gene: -
CDR3 DNA: TGTGCCAGCAGCCAGAGGGAGGAGTGGGGCGAGCAGTACTTC
CDR3 protein: CASSQREEWGEQYF

J gene: TRBJ1-2
V gene: TRBV12-3/TRBV12-4
clone size: -
D gene: -
CDR3 DNA: TGTGCCAGCACCCCAATTGGGACTAACTATGGCTACACCTTC
CDR3 protein: CASTPIGTNYGYTF

J gene: TRBJ1-5
V gene: TRBV5-1
clone size: many
D gene: TRBD1
CDR3 DNA: TGCGCCAGCAGCCCCCAAACCGGGACAGCGTGGCATTTT
CDR3 protein: CASSPQTGTAWHF

J gene: TRBJ2-3
V gene: TRBV6-6
clone size: many
D gene: TRBD2
CDR3 DNA: TGTGCCAGCAGCTTCGCGGGGGGGCTAACAGATACGCAGTATTTT
CDR3 protein: CASSFAGGLTDTQYF

J gene: TRBJ1-1
V gene: TRBV12-3/TRBV12-4
clone size: many
D gene: -
CDR3 DNA: TGTGCCAGCAGTTTCAGGGAATTAACTGAAGCTTTCTTT
CDR3 protein: CASSFRELTEAFF

J gene: TRBJ1-1
V gene: TRBV20-1
clone size: few
D gene: -
CDR3 DNA: TGCAGTGCTAGAGATCTCGGGATGATGAACACTGAAGCTTTCTTT
CDR3 protein: CSARDLGMMNTEAFF

J gene: TRBJ2-3
V gene: TRBV24-1
clone size: many
D gene: TRBD1
CDR3 DNA: TGTGCCACCAGTGCAGGGGACAGGGGAACGGATACGCAGTATTTT
CDR3 protein: CATSAGDRGTDTQYF

J gene: TRBJ1-6
V gene: TRBV7-2
clone size: many
D gene: TRBD1
CDR3 DNA: TGTGCCAGCAGCTTAACCTCCGGGACAGCACCTGGATCACCCCTCCACTTT
CDR3 protein: CASSLTSGTAPGSPLHF

J gene: TRBJ2-7
V gene: TRBV20-1
clone size: many
D gene: TRBD2
CDR3 DNA: TGCAGTGCCGGGACTAGCGCTACCTACGAGCAGTACTTC
CDR3 protein: CSAGTSATYEQYF

J gene: TRBJ1-3
V gene: TRBV7-2
clone size: many
D gene: -
CDR3 DNA: TGTGCCAGCAGCTTACGAGAACGAGATGTAAACACCATATATTTT
CDR3 protein: CASSLRERDVNTIYF

J gene: TRBJ1-1
V gene: TRBV12-3/TRBV12-4
clone size: many
D gene: TRBD1
CDR3 DNA: TGTGCCAGCAGTAACATGGACAGGGTCAACACTGAAGCTTTCTTT
CDR3 protein: CASSNMDRVNTEAFF